This T cell receptor beta chain was sequenced in a study of blood T cell repertoires in COVID-19. The overall study: Spain, Italy and the United States supplied samples that represented acute and convalescent COVID-19.

This clone has a handful of counts. The CDR3 consists of 12 residues. Germline V gives CDR1 MDHEN, CDR2 SYDVKM. Trimming cost V 11 bases and J 4 bases, with 14 bases left between them. In the source study's methods: Scientists estimated how many nucleated cells there were by amplifying reference gene primers. Assay used: immunoSEQ multiplex PCR; TCRdb lists only in-frame clones, some missing. That table is the source of V, J and clone size, and D and trimming were worked out from the DNA. Of nearly 200,000 clones listed, about 82% are singletons. This chain links TRBV28 with TRBJ1-2, with a possible D match to TRBD1 (5 bases). The material sequenced was peripheral blood. The receptor was isolated from a man aged 55-75 years with COVID-19, enrolled during active disease. The CDR3 DNA sequence: TGTGCCGGAGCCGGGGGTGGCTATGGCTACACCTTC. Translated: CAGAGGGYGYTF.